This TCR beta chain was sequenced during a study of draining lymph node invasion in breast cancer (TCRdb year 2020). A note on the overall study: Histology and cytokeratin immunohistochemistry were used to diagnose nodal metastasis, and EpCAM/CD45 flow cytometry was used to confirm the diagnosis. From each patient, matched non-invaded and tumor-invaded tumor-draining lymph nodes and the primary tumor were collected, and both Treg and Tconv subsets were profiled. A separate targeted assay used bulk TCR-beta CDR3 sequencing to compare sorted memory regulatory T cells with memory conventional CD4 T cells across breast cancer tissues. The separate targeted TCR sequencing covered lymph nodes from about 5 patients, with primary tumors sequenced for three of those patients.

Overall study outcomes, separate from this receptor: In the targeted TCR-seq data, Tregs appeared to be more clonally expanded than Tconvs in all tissues, and lower diversity was found for both subsets in tumor than in lymph nodes. Within each tissue, roughly 13-22% of Treg TCRs were also found among Tconvs, a result interpreted as suggesting peripheral Treg induction. The tumor top-100 clone tracking analysis could be carried out in only a couple of patients. TCRs shared between the Treg and Tconv subsets were viewed as suggestive of, but not proof of, a common clonal origin. Data could not resolve whether Treg conversion occurred in a given organ or whether converted Tregs recirculated between nodes and tumor. Some of the top 100 tumor clones were detected in invaded and non-invaded nodes, suggesting recirculation between tumor and draining nodes.

Preparation of the library involved bulk RNA-seq. Sequencing took place on an Illumina HiSeq 2500. Regarding the original processing steps: For the separate targeted TCR-seq dataset, CDR3 sequences were extracted and quantified from raw reads using MiXCR version 2.1.5 with default parameters. TCR-beta clones in the separate targeted TCR-seq dataset were defined according to the combination of V gene, J gene and CDR3 sequence. The separate targeted TCR-seq dataset was filtered by first dropping clones with fewer than three counts and then keeping only the 90% most strongly expressed clones in each sample. In the separate targeted TCR-seq dataset, Treg-Tconv overlap was calculated per tissue as the number of shared clones divided by the total number of Treg clones, multiplied by 100. TCRdb's own reprocessing of the public reads used fastp at Q25 and MiXCR and kept productive beta chains. Rows with a matching CDR3 protein are joined into one entry that keeps the most common DNA and genes. The V and J calls and clone size come from TCRdb's table, not from the authors' own analysis. This sample has about 3,000 distinct CDR3 sequences in its table, and less than 65% of those were observed once. 3.4% of the sample comes from the top ten.

Note on this clonotype: The antigen it binds to is not known. No base-level quality is on record; no much larger clone is a single base apart.

CD4+ CD45RA- CD25high cells were sorted as memory regulatory T cells. Whether a tumor-draining lymph node counted as invaded or non-invaded depended on the presence or absence of metastatic tumor cells. T cells were pre-enriched with a Miltenyi Pan T Cell isolation kit before staining and sorting. Immunohistochemistry for estrogen receptor, progesterone receptor, HER2 and Ki-67 was used to characterize the primary tumors. Within a few hours after surgery, the fresh surgical tissue was processed by cutting it into small fragments. Tissue fragments were enzymatically digested with Liberase TL plus DNase for approximately 18 minutes and were then filtered through a 40-micrometer strainer. After DAPI live/dead staining, cells were sorted on a BD FACS Aria II, reaching roughly 97-99% purity. The sorted cells were lysed in TCL buffer, and a Norgen Single Cell RNA purification kit, including DNase treatment, was used to purify the RNA.

The sequencing sample was made of sorted memory Tregs from a lymph node. The cell subset or site label corresponds to: CD45RA-negative sorted CD4+ T cells (memory Tconv or effector/memory Treg). The TCR sequence derives from a female donor with luminal breast cancer.

The bases are TGTGCCAGCAGCTCCGACAGGAGCTGGCAGCCCCAGCATTTT. Its amino acids are CASSSDRSWQPQHF. Recombination joined TRBV28 with TRBJ1-5; TRBD1 could be the D gene, as 6 bases match. Based on the germline V gene, the CDR1 and CDR2 sequences are MDHEN and SYDVKM. Taken from cysteine to phenylalanine, the CDR3 has 14 residues. Only the CDR3 portion is preserved as DNA: 42 bases, with reading frame beginning at the first base. At the junction V is shortened by 6 bases and J by 7 bases, with 16 bases in between.